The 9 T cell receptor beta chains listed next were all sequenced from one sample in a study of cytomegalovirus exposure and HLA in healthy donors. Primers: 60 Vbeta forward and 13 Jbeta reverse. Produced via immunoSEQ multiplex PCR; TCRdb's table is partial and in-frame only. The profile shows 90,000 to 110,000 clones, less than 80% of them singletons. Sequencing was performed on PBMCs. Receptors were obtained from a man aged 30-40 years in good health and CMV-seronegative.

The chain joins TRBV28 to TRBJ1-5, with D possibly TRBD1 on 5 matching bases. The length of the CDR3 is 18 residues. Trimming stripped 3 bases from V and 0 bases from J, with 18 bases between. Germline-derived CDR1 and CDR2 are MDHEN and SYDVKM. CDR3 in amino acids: CASSFRIWTPYSNQPQHF. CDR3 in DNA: TGTGCCAGCAGTTTCAGAATCTGGACACCTTATAGCAATCAGCCCCAGCATTTT.

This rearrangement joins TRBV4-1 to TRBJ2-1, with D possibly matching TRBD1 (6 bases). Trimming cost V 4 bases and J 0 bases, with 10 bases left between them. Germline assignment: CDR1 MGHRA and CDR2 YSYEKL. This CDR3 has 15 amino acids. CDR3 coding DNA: TGCGCCAGCAGCCCAGGACAGAGCTCCTACAATGAGCAGTTCTTC. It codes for CASSPGQSSYNEQFF.

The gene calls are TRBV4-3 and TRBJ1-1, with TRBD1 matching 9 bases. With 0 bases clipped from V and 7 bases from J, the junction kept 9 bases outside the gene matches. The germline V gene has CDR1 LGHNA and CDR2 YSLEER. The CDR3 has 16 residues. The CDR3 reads CASSQDVGTGRGEAFF. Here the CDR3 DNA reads TGCGCCAGCAGCCAAGATGTGGGGACAGGGAGGGGTGAAGCTTTCTTT.

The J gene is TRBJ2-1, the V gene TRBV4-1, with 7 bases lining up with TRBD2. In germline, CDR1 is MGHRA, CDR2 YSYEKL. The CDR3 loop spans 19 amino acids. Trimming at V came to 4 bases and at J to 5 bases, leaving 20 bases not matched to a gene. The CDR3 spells CASSLTALQGGSGNNEQFF. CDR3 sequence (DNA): TGCGCCAGCAGCCTCACTGCCTTGCAGGGAGGGTCAGGTAACAATGAGCAGTTCTTC.

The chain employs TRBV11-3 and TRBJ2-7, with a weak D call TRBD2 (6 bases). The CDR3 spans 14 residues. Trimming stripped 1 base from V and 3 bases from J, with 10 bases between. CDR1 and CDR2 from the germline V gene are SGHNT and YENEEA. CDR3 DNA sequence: TGTGCCAGCAGCTTAGGAGTTAGCGGCTACGAGCAGTACTTC. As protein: CASSLGVSGYEQYF.

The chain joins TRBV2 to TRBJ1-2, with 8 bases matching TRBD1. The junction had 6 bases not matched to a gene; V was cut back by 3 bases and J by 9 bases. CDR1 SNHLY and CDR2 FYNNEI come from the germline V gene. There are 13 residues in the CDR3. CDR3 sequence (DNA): TGTGCCAGCAGTGAGGAGACAGGGGTCCGCTACACCTTC. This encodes CASSEETGVRYTF.

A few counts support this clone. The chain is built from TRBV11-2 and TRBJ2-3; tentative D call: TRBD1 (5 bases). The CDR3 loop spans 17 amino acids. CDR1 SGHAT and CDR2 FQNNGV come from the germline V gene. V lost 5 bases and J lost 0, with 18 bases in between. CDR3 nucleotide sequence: TGTGCCAGCAGCCTGAACCCGACAGAGTATAGCACAGATACGCAGTATTTT. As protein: CASSLNPTEYSTDTQYF.

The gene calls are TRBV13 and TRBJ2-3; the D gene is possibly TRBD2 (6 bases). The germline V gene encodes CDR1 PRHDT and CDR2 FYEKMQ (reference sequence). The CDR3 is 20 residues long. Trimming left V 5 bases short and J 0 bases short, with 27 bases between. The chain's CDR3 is CASSLSQVGRGGYSTDTQYF. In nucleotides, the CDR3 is TGTGCCAGCAGCCTGAGCCAGGTTGGGCGGGGCGGATATAGCACAGATACGCAGTATTTT.

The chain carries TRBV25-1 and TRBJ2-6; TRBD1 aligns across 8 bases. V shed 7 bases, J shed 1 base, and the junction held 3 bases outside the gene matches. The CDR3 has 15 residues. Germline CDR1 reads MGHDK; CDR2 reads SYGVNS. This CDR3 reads CASMRDRSGANVLTF. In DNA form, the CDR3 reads TGTGCCAGCATGAGGGACAGGTCTGGGGCCAACGTCCTGACTTTC.